This record looks at one TCR beta chain sequence and its context. The antigen is not known. TCRdb recomputed calls from the RT-PCR reads with MiXCR, one row per CDR3 protein. The sample includes approximately 300,000 distinct CDR3 sequences, approximately 20% of them seen just once. The CDR3 has 19 residues. The germline V gene has CDR1 SGHRS and CDR2 YFSETQ. V was clipped by 3 bases and J by 0 bases; unmatched bases: 10. This entry comes from a study of response to subunit inactivated influenza vaccine. General study points: Only a handful of new T cells, the authors suggested, are recruited with each seasonal influenza vaccination.

The sequence derives from a man aged 50-75 years who received an inactivated influenza vaccine. This sample comprised PBMCs from blood, obtained less than 22 months after vaccination. The chain is built from TRBV5-1 and TRBJ2-1; 12 nucleotides line up with TRBD2. This CDR3 is CASSYPGTSGPSSYNEQFF. The CDR3 nucleotides read TGCGCCAGCAGCTACCCCGGGACTAGCGGGCCTAGCTCCTACAATGAGCAGTTCTTC.